This entry lists 21 T cell receptor beta chains sequenced from one sample in a study of blood T cell repertoires in COVID-19. Here immunoSEQ multiplex PCR was the method, and the copy in TCRdb shows in-frame clones only, minus some. The sample lists approximately 89,000 clones, 60% to 85% occurring once. Sequencing was done on a sample of peripheral blood. The receptors shown here come from a human donor in a cohort sampled during active COVID-19.

V usage is TRBV6-5 and J usage is TRBJ2-7, with TRBD1 identical over 7 bases. Germline assignment: CDR1 MNHEY and CDR2 SVGAGI. The junction had 4 bases not matched to a gene; V was cut back by 6 bases and J by 2 bases. CDR3 length: 13 residues. The DNA of the CDR3 is TGTGCCAGCAGCCGAGGGACAGCCTACGAGCAGTACTTC. This codes for CASSRGTAYEQYF.

V and J are TRBV20-1 and TRBJ1-1; 9 bases align to TRBD1. Germline V gives CDR1 DFQATT, CDR2 SNEGSKA (reference sequence). The ends lost 8 bases at V and 5 bases at J; junction bases unmatched: 3. The CDR3 has 11 residues. CDR3: CSCDRGTEAFF. The CDR3 nucleotides are TGCAGTTGTGACAGGGGGACTGAAGCTTTCTTT.

This rearrangement joins TRBV27 to TRBJ2-3; no reliable D call. CDR3 size: 13 residues. CDR1 is MNHEY, CDR2 SMNVEV, per germline (reference sequence). V lost 8 bases and J 7 bases, leaving 16 bases between the germline ends. CDR3 residues: CASGPHRVNTQYF. The CDR3 region has the DNA TGTGCCAGCGGTCCCCATCGGGTGAATACGCAGTATTTT.

The rearrangement uses TRBV5-6 and TRBJ1-6; D is uncertain. CDR1 and CDR2 from the germline V gene are SGHDT and YYEEEE. The CDR3 covers 17 residues. V was clipped by 4 bases and J by 0 bases, with 14 bases between them. CDR3 DNA: TGTGCCAGCAGCGCCCTGGGCCCGAGCTCCTATAATTCACCCCTCCACTTT. Its translation: CASSALGPSSYNSPLHF.

Remarks on this clone: One end of the junction does not line up with germline, which may come from a read error. The chain links TRBV29-1 to TRBJ2-3, with 9 bases identical to TRBD2. The CDR3 consists of 12 residues. Germline CDR1 is SQVTM and CDR2 is ANQGSEA. The CDR3 is CSVEAGGGTQYF. The CDR3 DNA sequence: TGCAGCGTGGAAGCGGGAGGAGGTACGCAGTATTTT.

The chain employs TRBV5-4 and TRBJ2-7; maybe TRBD1 (8 bases). CDR1 is SGHNT, CDR2 YYREEE, per germline (reference sequence). CDR3 length: 15 residues. V was trimmed by 4 bases and J by 5 bases, leaving 19 bases between them. CDR3 amino acids: CASSPRTGRGHEQYF. The CDR3, as DNA: TGTGCCAGCAGCCCCCGGACAGGGAGGGGCCACGAGCAGTACTTC.

The gene calls are TRBV11-2 and TRBJ2-3; possibly TRBD2 for D (6 bases). V was shortened by 3 bases and J by 0 bases, with 10 bases between the two germline ends. CDR3 length: 15 amino acids. Germline CDR1 and CDR2: SGHAT and FQNNGV. The CDR3 DNA sequence: TGTGCCAGCAGCTTGGAGGGAGTAAGCACAGATACGCAGTATTTT. Protein: CASSLEGVSTDTQYF.

This chain's CDR3 is CASSPRHMNTEAFF. CDR3 in DNA: TGTGCCAGCAGCCCCAGACACATGAACACTGAAGCTTTCTTT. The chain employs TRBV9 and TRBJ1-1, with D unresolved. Trimming left V 4 bases short and J 0 bases short, with 10 bases between. The CDR3 spans 14 residues. Germline V lookup: CDR1 SGDLS, CDR2 YYNGEE. Using reference TRBV9 and TRBJ1-1 for the parts outside the CDR3, the full variable domain is DSGVTQTPKHLITATGQRVTLRCSPRSGDLSVYWYQQSLDQGLQFLIQYYNGEERAKGNILERFSAQQFPDLHSELNLSSLELGDSALYFCASSPRHMNTEAFFGQGTRLTVV.

This clone was observed a single time. This chain joins TRBV28 and TRBJ1-4; no firm D call. The CDR3 loop spans 14 amino acids. Trimming took 3 bases from V and 5 from J, leaving 10 bases between them. In germline, CDR1 is MDHEN, CDR2 SYDVKM. This CDR3 is CASSLGSENEKLFF. The CDR3 nucleotides read TGTGCCAGCAGTTTGGGTTCGGAGAATGAAAAACTGTTTTTT.

The CDR3 sequence: CASSQDPTGITDTQYF. CDR3 nucleotides: TGCGCCAGCAGCCAAGACCCCACAGGGATCACAGATACGCAGTATTTT. The chain links TRBV4-3 to TRBJ2-3; a weak D match, TRBD1 (6 bases). Germline-derived CDR1 and CDR2 are LGHNA and YSLEER. This CDR3 has 16 amino acids. V was cut by 0 bases and J by 2 bases, with 12 bases left in between.

V and J are TRBV29-1 and TRBJ2-5; 8 bases match TRBD2. This CDR3 has 14 amino acids. Germline V lookup: CDR1 SQVTM, CDR2 ANQGSEA. V dropped 4 bases and J dropped 5; count of bases not matched to a gene: 9. The CDR3 bases are TGCAGCGTTGCCATGACTAGCGTCAGGGAGACCCAGTACTTC. Its protein is CSVAMTSVRETQYF.

Only a few counts were recorded for this clone. This chain connects TRBV7-9 to TRBJ2-7; TRBD2 agrees at 7 bases. The length of the CDR3 is 13 residues. V was clipped by 6 bases and J by 3 bases; unmatched bases: 5. The germline V gene has CDR1 SEHNR and CDR2 FQNEAQ (reference sequence). The CDR3 is CASSLSGNYEQYF. DNA of the CDR3: TGTGCCAGCAGTCTAAGCGGGAACTACGAGCAGTACTTC.

The genes are TRBV5-1 and TRBJ2-1; 10 bases are a match to TRBD1. The V gene end was trimmed by 3 bases and the J gene end by 8 bases; junction bases not matched to a gene: 5. The CDR3 has 14 residues. CDR1 and CDR2 (germline): SGHRS, YFSETQ. CDR3 DNA sequence: TGCGCCAGCAGCTCGGACAGGGGGTTCGATGAGCAGTTCTTC. This gives the protein CASSSDRGFDEQFF.

Of note for this clone: The same CDR3 is also encoded by other DNA sequences in this sample. V and J are TRBV7-2 and TRBJ1-2, with no clear D. V gave up 0 bases and J gave up 4 bases, with 9 bases separating them. The CDR3 runs 14 residues. Germline V lookup: CDR1 SGHTA, CDR2 FQGNSA. The CDR3 here is CASSLAGGSYGYTF. CDR3 coding DNA: TGTGCCAGCAGCTTAGCCGGCGGGTCCTATGGCTACACCTTC.

The chain joins TRBV28 to TRBJ1-3, with TRBD1 identical over 7 bases. There are 15 residues in the CDR3. Germline V CDR1 and CDR2: MDHEN, SYDVKM. V dropped 2 bases and J dropped 3; count of bases not matched to a gene: 4. CDR3 coding DNA: TGTGCCAGCAGTTTAAGGACAGGCATTGGAAACACCATATATTTT. Translation: CASSLRTGIGNTIYF. Full variable domain (missing parts from reference TRBV28 and TRBJ1-3): DVKVTQSSRYLVKRTGEKVFLECVQDMDHENMFWYRQDPGLGLRLIYFSYDVKMKEKGDIPEGYSVSREKKERFSLILESASTNQTSMYLCASSLRTGIGNTIYFGEGSWLTVV.

In its sample, this clone was seen once. The chain has TRBV2 and TRBJ2-5; no clear D gene. The V end was cut by 2 bases, the J end by 1 base, with 11 bases between. This CDR3 has 15 amino acids. The germline CDR1 and CDR2 sequences are SNHLY and FYNNEI. The CDR3 spells CASSERRFLQETQYF. CDR3 bases: TGTGCCAGCAGTGAACGCAGGTTCCTCCAAGAGACCCAGTACTTC.

V gene TRBV14 combines with J gene TRBJ1-2; D is ambiguous. There are 14 residues in the CDR3. Germline assignment: CDR1 SGHDN and CDR2 FVKESK. V lost 3 bases and J 4 bases, leaving 12 bases between the germline ends. The CDR3 coding sequence is TGTGCCAGCAGCCAGGTGGTCAGGCCCTATGGCTACACCTTC. Translation: CASSQVVRPYGYTF.

This chain links TRBV7-8 with TRBJ2-7; 8 nucleotides align to TRBD2. The V segment lost 5 bases and the J segment 7 bases; nucleotides outside the gene matches: 10. The CDR3 is 14 amino acids. In germline, CDR1 is SGHVS, CDR2 FQNEAQ. CDR3: CASSRGGSGEEQYF. CDR3 bases: TGTGCCAGCAGCCGAGGGGGTAGCGGGGAGGAGCAGTACTTC.

V is TRBV3-1 (or the pseudogene TRBV3-2) and J is TRBJ2-5, with 8 bases fitting TRBD1. The length of the CDR3 is 14 residues. V shed 6 bases and J 3 bases; nucleotides not matched to a gene: 6. The germline gives CDR1 LGHDT, CDR2 YNNKEL (reference sequence). The chain's CDR3 is CASRGTGWEETQYF. The DNA of the CDR3 is TGTGCCAGCAGGGGGACAGGTTGGGAAGAGACCCAGTACTTC.

The chain recombines TRBV6-5 with TRBJ1-6, with unresolved D. The germline CDR1 and CDR2 sequences are MNHEY and SVGAGI. V lost 1 base and J lost 0, with 4 bases in between. The CDR3 has 15 amino acids. DNA for the CDR3: TGTGCCAGCAGTTACTACAGCTCCTATAATTCACCCCTCCACTTT. It yields the protein CASSYYSSYNSPLHF.

This clone has a single count. V is TRBV5-6 and J is TRBJ2-1, with D unclear. The germline V gene encodes CDR1 SGHDT and CDR2 YYEEEE. CDR3 length: 14 amino acids. V was shortened by 4 bases and J by 3 bases, with 11 bases between the two germline ends. The CDR3 loop is CASSPLNYYNEQFF. The CDR3, as DNA: TGTGCCAGCAGCCCTCTAAACTACTACAATGAGCAGTTCTTC.